The sequence of this TCR beta chain was determined in a study of blood T cell repertoires in COVID-19. Overall study context: Collection of acute and convalescent COVID-19 samples took place in the United States, Italy and Spain. T cells, B-cell-depleted T cells, or PBMCs provided the cDNA or gDNA that served as material.

The study assigned cohorts using participant-reported clinical history. Here immunoSEQ multiplex PCR was the method, and the copy in TCRdb shows in-frame clones only, minus some. The data hold 300,000 to 350,000 clones, with 70% to 90% observed a single time. Sequencing was performed on PBMCs or T cells enriched from blood (not recorded which). The TCR originated in a man aged 25-45 years who had recovered from COVID-19.

CDR3: CASSGTGLIYGYTF. CDR3 sequence (DNA): TGTGCCAGCAGTGGGACAGGGCTTATCTATGGCTACACCTTC. V usage is TRBV2 and J usage is TRBJ1-2; TRBD1 agrees at 8 bases. The CDR3 length is 14 residues. Germline values: CDR1 SNHLY, CDR2 FYNNEI. V lost 4 bases and J lost 4; bases outside the gene matches: 5.